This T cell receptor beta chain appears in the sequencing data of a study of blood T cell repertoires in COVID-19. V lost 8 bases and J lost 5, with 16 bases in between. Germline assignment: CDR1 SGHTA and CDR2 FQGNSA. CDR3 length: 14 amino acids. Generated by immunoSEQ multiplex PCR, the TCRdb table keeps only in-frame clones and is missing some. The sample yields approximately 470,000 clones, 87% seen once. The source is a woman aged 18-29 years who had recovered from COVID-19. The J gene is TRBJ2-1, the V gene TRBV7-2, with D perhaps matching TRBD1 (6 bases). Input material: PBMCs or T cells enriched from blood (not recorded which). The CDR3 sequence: CASLRTEANNEQFF. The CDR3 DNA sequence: TGTGCCAGCCTTAGGACAGAAGCCAACAATGAGCAGTTCTTC. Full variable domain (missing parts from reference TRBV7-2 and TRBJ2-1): GAGVSQSPSNKVTEKGKDVELRCDPISGHTALYWYRQSLGQGLEFLIYFQGNSAPDKSGLPSDRFSAERTGGSVSTLTIQRTQQEDSAVYLCASLRTEANNEQFFGPGTRLTVL.